These 3 T cell receptor beta chains came from one sample sequenced in a study of tumor-infiltrating lymphocytes in primary liver carcinoma. Synthesis of TCR beta cDNA was carried out from about 0.55 ug total RNA with a constant-region primer. Libraries for TCR beta were built through three nested multiplex PCR rounds, which together made up a slightly modified ARM-PCR procedure. Amplification in the first two PCR rounds was performed using TRBV1-TRBV30 forward primers and a C-beta reverse primer for approximately 10 cycles each. TCRdb redid the calling of the multiplex PCR reads with MiXCR, one entry per CDR3 protein. In the table there are 200,000 or so distinct CDR3 sequences, approximately 64% of which are singletons. It was unsorted whole blood that yielded blood RNA, and germline DNA was also extracted. The sequencing input was peripheral blood. The receptors stem from a woman aged 55-70 years with primary liver carcinoma and hepatitis B virus infection.

With respect to this clonotype: The junction does not match germline at one end; this may be a read error. The J gene is TRBJ2-3, the V gene TRBV5-1; TRBD2 agrees at 9 bases. Germline CDR1 and CDR2: SGHRS and YFSETQ. This CDR3 is 16 amino acids long. Written as DNA, the CDR3 is TGCGCCAGCAGCCCAGGACTAGCGAGAGGCACAGATACGCAGTGTTTT. Its translation: CASSPGLARGTDTQCF.

The rearrangement uses TRBV19 and TRBJ2-5; D possibly uses TRBD1 or TRBD2 (5 bases each). The CDR3 spans 14 residues. V was trimmed by 7 bases and J by 1 base, leaving 13 bases between them. From germline, CDR1 is LNHDA and CDR2 SQIVND (reference sequence). The CDR3 DNA is TGTGCCAGTAACACCCGGGGACGCCAAGAGACCCAGTACTTC. Amino acids: CASNTRGRQETQYF. Variable domain in full (rest from reference TRBV19 and TRBJ2-5): DGGITQSPKYLFRKEGQNVTLSCEQNLNHDAMYWYRQDPGQGLRLIYYSQIVNDFQKGDIAEGYSVSREKKESFPLTVTSAQKNPTAFYLCASNTRGRQETQYFGPGTRLLVL.

V usage is TRBV4-2 and J usage is TRBJ2-7; no clear D. The germline V and J ends were trimmed by 0 bases and 2 bases, with 8 bases remaining between them. The CDR3 has 14 residues. Germline V lookup: CDR1 LGHNA, CDR2 YNFKEQ. The CDR3 spells CASSQDYTTYEQYF. The CDR3 DNA is TGTGCCAGCAGCCAAGACTACACCACCTACGAGCAGTACTTC.